This T cell receptor (beta chain) appears in the sequencing data of a study of CD8 T cells in Susac syndrome. RNA totalling about 0.5 to 1 ug underwent reverse transcription with random hexamers. TCRdb recomputed calls from the immunoSEQ multiplex PCR reads with MiXCR, one row per CDR3 protein. The data contain approximately 210,000 distinct CDR3 sequences, approximately 94% of them singletons. The specimen sequenced was CD4+ T cells from PBMCs. This receptor was obtained from a human donor with Susac syndrome.

The CDR3 region has the DNA TGCAGTGCCTTACGGACGGGGGTCAGTCAAGAGACCCAGTACTTC. Protein: CSALRTGVSQETQYF. The J gene is TRBJ2-5, the V gene TRBV20-1; D possibly corresponds to TRBD2 (6 bases). This CDR3 comprises 15 residues. Trimming took 6 bases from V and 2 from J, leaving 19 bases between them. Germline CDR1 reads DFQATT; CDR2 reads SNEGSKA (reference sequence).